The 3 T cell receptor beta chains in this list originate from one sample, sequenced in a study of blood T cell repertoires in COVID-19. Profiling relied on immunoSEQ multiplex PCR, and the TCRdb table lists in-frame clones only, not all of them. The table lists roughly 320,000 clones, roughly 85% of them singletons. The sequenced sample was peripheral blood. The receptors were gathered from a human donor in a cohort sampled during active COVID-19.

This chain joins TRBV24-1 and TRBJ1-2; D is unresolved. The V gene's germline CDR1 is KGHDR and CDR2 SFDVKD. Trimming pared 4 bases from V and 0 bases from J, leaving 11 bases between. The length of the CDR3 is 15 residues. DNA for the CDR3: TGTGCCACCAGTGACCCGGGAAGGTCTAACTATGGCTACACCTTC. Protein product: CATSDPGRSNYGYTF.

CDR3 sequence (DNA): TGTGCCAGCAGTTCACAAACAGGGGACTACGAGCAGTACTTC. As protein: CASSSQTGDYEQYF. The chain links TRBV6-5 to TRBJ2-7; 7 positions agree with TRBD1. The CDR3 runs to 14 residues. The V gene's germline CDR1 is MNHEY and CDR2 SVGAGI. V shed 4 bases, J shed 3 bases, and the junction held 6 bases outside the gene matches.

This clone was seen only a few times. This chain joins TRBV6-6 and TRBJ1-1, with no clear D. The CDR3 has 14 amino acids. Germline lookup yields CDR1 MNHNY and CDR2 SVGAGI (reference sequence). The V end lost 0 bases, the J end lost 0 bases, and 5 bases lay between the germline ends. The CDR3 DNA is TGTGCCAGCAGTTACTCGGGCTTGAACACTGAAGCTTTCTTT. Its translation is CASSYSGLNTEAFF.